Listed below are T cell receptor beta chains from one sample, sequenced in a study of blood T cell repertoires in COVID-19. Libraries were prepared by immunoSEQ multiplex PCR; TCRdb keeps only in-frame clonotypes and omits some of them. The sample has roughly 130,000 clones, around 87% seen once; the top ten hold over 3.5%. The sample comprised peripheral blood. Source of these receptors: an older woman with acute or convalescent COVID-19. Both conserved end residues are trimmed from each CDR3. Fields, in order: J gene, V gene, CDR3 protein.

J gene: TRBJ1-2; V gene: TRBV7-8; CDR3 protein: ASSLRGIDGYT
J gene: TRBJ2-1; V gene: TRBV18; CDR3 protein: ASSQADSSYNEQF
J gene: TRBJ1-4; V gene: TRBV5-6; CDR3 protein: ASSLRGREGLRKLF
J gene: TRBJ1-2; V gene: TRBV6-5; CDR3 protein: ASYTLRKQNYGYT
J gene: TRBJ1-3; V gene: TRBV29-1; CDR3 protein: SVGLASSGNTIY
J gene: TRBJ2-3; V gene: TRBV6-5; CDR3 protein: ASTTTSGGTDTQY
J gene: TRBJ2-5; V gene: TRBV2; CDR3 protein: ASSRQGQETQY
J gene: TRBJ1-2; V gene: TRBV19; CDR3 protein: ASSIWGGFPSNYGYT
J gene: TRBJ1-5; V gene: TRBV2; CDR3 protein: ASSGQLYSNQPQH
J gene: TRBJ2-7; V gene: TRBV9; CDR3 protein: ASSVQTGSSYEQY
J gene: TRBJ2-3; V gene: TRBV9; CDR3 protein: ASSVLAASTDTQY
J gene: TRBJ1-5; V gene: TRBV19; CDR3 protein: ASSIAVGAGTGHQPQH
J gene: TRBJ2-5; V gene: TRBV28; CDR3 protein: ASRRSASGPTQY
J gene: TRBJ2-5; V gene: TRBV15; CDR3 protein: ATSRDTGQETQY
J gene: TRBJ2-1; V gene: TRBV5-1; CDR3 protein: ASSLGQGTYNEQF